The entry below gives a single T cell receptor (beta chain) sequence along with its context. Antigen: not known. This sample is part of a study of post-analysis software for immune sequencing data. Study details: Disease trajectories encompassed relapsing-remitting, secondary progressive and progressive-relapsing multiple sclerosis. General study points: Strong same-batch co-clustering of samples appeared with F measure clustering. Normalized Chao1 diversity was significantly reduced in patients versus controls. Patients carried five TRBV segments more frequently than controls did, and TRBV5-6, TRBV5-1 and TRBV20-1 were among them.

V was shortened by 3 bases and J by 6 bases, with 8 bases between the two germline ends. The germline gives CDR1 MNHNS, CDR2 SASEGT. This CDR3 contains 13 residues. TCR beta cDNA libraries included unique molecular identifiers. The source material, about 0.85 to 11 million T cells, gave rise to roughly 0.5 million cDNA molecules. TCRdb called the PCR reads again in MiXCR, with one record for every CDR3 protein. The table records a few hundred thousand distinct CDR3 sequences, less than 45% of them present only once. Specimen: blood. The J gene is TRBJ1-4, the V gene TRBV6-1; D is ambiguous. The clonotype comes from a girl under 18 with multiple sclerosis. The CDR3 region has the DNA TGTGCCAGCAGTGATGGGAATGATGAAAAACTGTTTTTT. Its translation is CASSDGNDEKLFF.